These 3 T cell receptor beta chains came from one sample sequenced in a study of blood T cell repertoires in COVID-19. Clones were sequenced by immunoSEQ multiplex PCR, and TCRdb holds only the in-frame ones, with some missing. The repertoire holds about 370,000 clones, 91% seen once, with more than 0.85% in the top ten. Sequencing used PBMCs or T cells enriched from blood (not recorded which). The source is a woman aged 40 to 50 who had been exposed to COVID-19.

The V and J genes are TRBV2 and TRBJ1-3; 9 positions match TRBD1. V was clipped by 7 bases and J by 0 bases; unmatched bases: 4. Germline assignment: CDR1 SNHLY and CDR2 FYNNEI. The CDR3 is 15 amino acids. The DNA for the CDR3 is TGTGCCAGCACTCGGACAGGGGCCTCTGGAAACACCATATATTTT. It yields the protein CASTRTGASGNTIYF.

V is TRBV19 and J is TRBJ1-1; maybe TRBD1 (5 bases). This CDR3 spans 14 amino acids. From germline, CDR1 is LNHDA and CDR2 SQIVND (reference sequence). V shed 5 bases and J shed 0 bases, with 10 bases lying between them. CDR3 nucleotide sequence: TGTGCCAGTAGTGCGGGACGGCTGAACACTGAAGCTTTCTTT. Translating gives CASSAGRLNTEAFF.

In regard to this clone: The same CDR3 can be traced to other DNA sequences in this sample. The V gene is TRBV6-5, the J gene TRBJ1-1; D is ambiguous. CDR1 MNHEY and CDR2 SVGAGI come from the germline V gene. This CDR3 has 12 residues. V was shortened by 5 bases and J by 5 bases, with 9 bases between the two germline ends. Written as DNA, the CDR3 is TGTGCCAGCAGTCGAGGGAGGACTGAAGCTTTCTTT. Translation: CASSRGRTEAFF.